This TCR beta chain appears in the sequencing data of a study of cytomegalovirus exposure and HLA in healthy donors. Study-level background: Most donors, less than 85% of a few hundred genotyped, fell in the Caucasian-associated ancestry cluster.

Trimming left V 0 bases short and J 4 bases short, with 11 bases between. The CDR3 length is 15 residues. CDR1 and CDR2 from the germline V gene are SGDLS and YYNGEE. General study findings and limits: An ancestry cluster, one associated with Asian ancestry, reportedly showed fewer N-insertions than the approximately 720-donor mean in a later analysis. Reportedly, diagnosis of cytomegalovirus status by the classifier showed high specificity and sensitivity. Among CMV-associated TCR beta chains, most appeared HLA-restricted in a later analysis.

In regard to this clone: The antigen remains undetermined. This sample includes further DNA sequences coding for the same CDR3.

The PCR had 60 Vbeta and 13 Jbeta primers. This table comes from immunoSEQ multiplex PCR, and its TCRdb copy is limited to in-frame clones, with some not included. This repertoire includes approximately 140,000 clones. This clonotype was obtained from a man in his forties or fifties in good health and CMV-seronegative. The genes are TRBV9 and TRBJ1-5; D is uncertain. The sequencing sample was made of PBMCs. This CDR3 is CASSVDPGGNQPQHF. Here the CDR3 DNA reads TGTGCCAGCAGCGTAGATCCAGGCGGGAATCAGCCCCAGCATTTT.